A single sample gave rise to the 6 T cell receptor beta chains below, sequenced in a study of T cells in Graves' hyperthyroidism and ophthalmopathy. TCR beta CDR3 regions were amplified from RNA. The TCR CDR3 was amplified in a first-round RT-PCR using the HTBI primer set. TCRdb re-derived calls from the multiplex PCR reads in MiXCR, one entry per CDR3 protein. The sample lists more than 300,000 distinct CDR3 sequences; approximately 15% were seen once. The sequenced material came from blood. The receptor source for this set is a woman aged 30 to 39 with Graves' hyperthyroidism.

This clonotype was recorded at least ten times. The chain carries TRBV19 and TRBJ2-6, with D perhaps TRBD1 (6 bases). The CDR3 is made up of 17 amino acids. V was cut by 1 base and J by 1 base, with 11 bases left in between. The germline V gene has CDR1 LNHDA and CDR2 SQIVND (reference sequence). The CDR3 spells CASSIAITGSGANVLTF. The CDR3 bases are TGTGCCAGTAGTATAGCCATCACAGGGTCTGGGGCCAACGTCCTGACTTTC.

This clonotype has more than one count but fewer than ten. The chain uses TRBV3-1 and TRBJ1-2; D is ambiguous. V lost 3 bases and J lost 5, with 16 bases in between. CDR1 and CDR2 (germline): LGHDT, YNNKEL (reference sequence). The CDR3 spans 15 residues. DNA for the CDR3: TGTGCCAGCAGCCAGAGAGACCGCGCTGGGTATGGCTACACCTTC. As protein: CASSQRDRAGYGYTF. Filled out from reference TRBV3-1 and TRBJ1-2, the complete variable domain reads DTAVSQTPKYLVTQMGNDKSIKCEQNLGHDTMYWYKQDSKKFLKIMFSYNNKELIINETVPNRFSPKSPDKAHLNLHINSLELGDSAVYFCASSQRDRAGYGYTFGSGTRLTVV.

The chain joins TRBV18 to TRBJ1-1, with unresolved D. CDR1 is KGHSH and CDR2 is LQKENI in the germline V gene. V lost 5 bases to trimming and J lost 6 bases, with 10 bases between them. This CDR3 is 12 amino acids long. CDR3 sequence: CASSREQAEAFF. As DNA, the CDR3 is TGTGCCAGCTCAAGGGAGCAGGCTGAAGCTTTCTTT.

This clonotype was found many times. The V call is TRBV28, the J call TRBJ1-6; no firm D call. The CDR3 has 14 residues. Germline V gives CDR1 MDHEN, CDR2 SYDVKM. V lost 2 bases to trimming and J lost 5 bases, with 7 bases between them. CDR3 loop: CASSLERNNSPLHF. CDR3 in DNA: TGTGCCAGCAGTTTAGAGCGGAATAATTCACCCCTCCACTTT.

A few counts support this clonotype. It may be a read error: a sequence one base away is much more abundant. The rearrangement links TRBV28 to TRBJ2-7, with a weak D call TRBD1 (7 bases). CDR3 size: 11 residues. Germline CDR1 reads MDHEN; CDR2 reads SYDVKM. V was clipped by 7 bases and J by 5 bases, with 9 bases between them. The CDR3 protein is CASTGGNEQYF. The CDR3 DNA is TGTGCCAGCACAGGGGGGAACGAGCAGTACTTC.

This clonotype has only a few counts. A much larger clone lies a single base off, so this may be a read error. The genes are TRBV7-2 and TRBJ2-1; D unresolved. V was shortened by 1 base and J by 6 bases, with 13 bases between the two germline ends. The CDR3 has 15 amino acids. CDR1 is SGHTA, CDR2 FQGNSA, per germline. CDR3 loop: CASSLESTVANEQFF. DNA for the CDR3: TGTGCCAGCAGCTTAGAGTCTACGGTCGCCAATGAGCAGTTCTTC.